Following are 4 T cell receptor beta chains from one sample sequenced in a study of early T cells in non-severe SARS-CoV-2 infection. TCRdb recomputed calls from the 5' RACE reads with MiXCR, one row per CDR3 protein. The repertoire holds over 60,000 distinct CDR3 sequences, with 13% as singletons. Sequencing was done on a sample of whole blood. The source of these receptors is an adult who was a healthcare worker with PCR-confirmed SARS-CoV-2 infection or an uninfected control (not recorded which).

This clonotype was counted a few times. The rearrangement links TRBV20-1 to TRBJ2-3; the match to TRBD2 covers 9 bases. After removal of 6 bases from V and 1 base from J, the junction contained 17 bases not matched to a gene. The CDR3 length is 18 residues. Per the germline V gene, CDR1 is DFQATT and CDR2 is SNEGSKA (reference sequence). The CDR3 sequence is CSALGAGQRGAGTDTQYF. For the CDR3, the DNA is TGCAGTGCCCTTGGGGCAGGCCAGCGGGGGGCCGGCACAGATACGCAGTATTTT.

The table lists this clonotype with a few counts. J is TRBJ2-7 and V is TRBV6-6; TRBD1 matches 9 bases. Trimming cost V 1 base and J 3 bases; bases outside gene matches: 7. The CDR3 is 16 amino acids. Germline V gene data show CDR1 as MNHNY and CDR2 as SVGAGI (reference sequence). CDR3 DNA sequence: TGTGCCAGCAGTTACTTGGAGATGACAGGGGGCTACGAGCAGTACTTC. This sequence encodes CASSYLEMTGGYEQYF.

This clonotype was counted at least ten times. This chain joins TRBV4-3 and TRBJ2-3; 9 nucleotides agree with TRBD2. The length of the CDR3 is 17 residues. The germline V gene encodes CDR1 LGHNA and CDR2 YSLEER. The J segment lost 5 bases and the V segment lost 0 bases, leaving 9 bases of the junction unmatched. DNA of the CDR3: TGCGCCAGCAGCCAAGACGTAGCGGCGGGGGGGCTAGATACGCAGTATTTT. This codes for CASSQDVAAGGLDTQYF.

The chain is built from TRBV19 and TRBJ2-3; D gene uncertain. The CDR3 has 18 amino acids. Germline V lookup: CDR1 LNHDA, CDR2 SQIVND (reference sequence). Trimming took off 0 bases at V and 1 base at J, with 17 bases between the two ends. This chain's CDR3 is CASSIDYPSFLGTDTQYF. CDR3 bases: TGTGCCAGTAGTATAGACTACCCAAGCTTCTTAGGCACAGATACGCAGTATTTT. The full variable domain, completed using reference TRBV19 and TRBJ2-3, is DGGITQSPKYLFRKEGQNVTLSCEQNLNHDAMYWYRQDPGQGLRLIYYSQIVNDFQKGDIAEGYSVSREKKESFPLTVTSAQKNPTAFYLCASSIDYPSFLGTDTQYFGPGTRLTVL.